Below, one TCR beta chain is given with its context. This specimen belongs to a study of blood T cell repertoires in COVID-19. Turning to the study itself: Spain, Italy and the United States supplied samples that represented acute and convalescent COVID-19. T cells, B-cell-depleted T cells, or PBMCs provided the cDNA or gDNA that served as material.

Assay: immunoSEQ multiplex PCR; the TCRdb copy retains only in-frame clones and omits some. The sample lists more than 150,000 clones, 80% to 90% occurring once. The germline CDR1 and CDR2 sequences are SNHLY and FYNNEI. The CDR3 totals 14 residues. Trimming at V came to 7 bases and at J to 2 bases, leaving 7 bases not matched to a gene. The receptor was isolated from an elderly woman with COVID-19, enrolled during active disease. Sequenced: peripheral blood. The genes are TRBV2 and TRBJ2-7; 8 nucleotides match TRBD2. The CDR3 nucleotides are TGTGCCAGCAAAGCAGCGGGGGACCCCTACGAGCAGTACTTC. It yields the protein CASKAAGDPYEQYF. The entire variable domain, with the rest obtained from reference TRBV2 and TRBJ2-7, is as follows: EPEVTQTPSHQVTQMGQEVILRCVPISNHLYFYWYRQILGQKVEFLVSFYNNEISEKSEIFDDQFSVERPDGSNFTLKIRSTKLEDSAMYFCASKAAGDPYEQYFGPGTRLTVT.